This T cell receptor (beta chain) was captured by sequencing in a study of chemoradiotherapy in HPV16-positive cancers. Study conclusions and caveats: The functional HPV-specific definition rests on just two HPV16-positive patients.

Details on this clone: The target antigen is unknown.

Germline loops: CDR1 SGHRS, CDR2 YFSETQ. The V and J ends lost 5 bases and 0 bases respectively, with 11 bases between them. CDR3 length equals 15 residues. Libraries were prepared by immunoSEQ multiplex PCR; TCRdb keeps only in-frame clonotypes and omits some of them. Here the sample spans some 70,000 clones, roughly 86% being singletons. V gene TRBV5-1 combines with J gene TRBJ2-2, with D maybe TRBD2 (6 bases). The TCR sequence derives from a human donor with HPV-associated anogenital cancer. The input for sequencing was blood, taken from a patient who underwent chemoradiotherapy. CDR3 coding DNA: TGCGCCAGCAGAAGGAGCGGGTCGAACACCGGGGAGCTGTTTTTT. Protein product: CASRRSGSNTGELFF.